The clone carrying this TCR beta chain was counted between two and nine times. Its antigen is currently unknown. The method was immunoSEQ multiplex PCR; TCRdb's version includes in-frame clones alone and lacks a portion of them. The sample lists about 140,000 clones, 85% to 90% seen once, with 3% to 4.5% in the top ten. V lost 0 bases and J lost 7, with 7 bases in between. Germline V gene lookup returns CDR1 MRHNA and CDR2 SNTAGT. CDR3 size: 13 residues. These data are taken from a study of T cell responses to AZD1222 COVID-19 vaccine. Study-level background: Doses given second, at about 4 or about 12 weeks, were pooled. Study-wide points: White British people made up most donors, females outnumbered males, and clonal diversity was possibly underestimated. Regions 160-218 and 743-854 dominated among vaccine-associated CD4 TCRs spanning spike.

The receptor was derived from an adult in good health. The input for sequencing was peripheral blood, taken on day 0 of AZD1222 vaccination. This rearrangement joins TRBV6-4 to TRBJ2-1; D might be TRBD2 (5 bases). CDR3 nucleotide sequence: TGTGCCAGCAGTGACTCGGACTCGAATGAGCAGTTCTTC. The encoded protein is CASSDSDSNEQFF.